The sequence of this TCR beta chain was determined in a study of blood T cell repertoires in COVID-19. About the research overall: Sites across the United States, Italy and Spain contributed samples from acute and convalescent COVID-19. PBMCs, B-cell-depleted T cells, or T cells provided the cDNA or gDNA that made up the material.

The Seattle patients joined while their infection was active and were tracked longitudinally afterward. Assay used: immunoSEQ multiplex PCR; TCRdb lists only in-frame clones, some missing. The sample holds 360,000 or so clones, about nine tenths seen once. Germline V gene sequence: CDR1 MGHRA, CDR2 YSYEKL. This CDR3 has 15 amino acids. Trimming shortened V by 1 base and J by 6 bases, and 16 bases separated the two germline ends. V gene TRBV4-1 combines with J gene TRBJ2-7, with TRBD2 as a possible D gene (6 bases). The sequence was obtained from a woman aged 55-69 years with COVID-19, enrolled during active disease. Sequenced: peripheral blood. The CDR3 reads CASSQVAREAGEQYF. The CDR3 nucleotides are TGCGCCAGCAGCCAAGTAGCCAGGGAGGCTGGCGAGCAGTACTTC.